The entry below gives a single T cell receptor (beta chain) sequence along with its context. Its antigen remains unidentified. TCRdb's table, derived via immunoSEQ multiplex PCR, lists solely in-frame clones and lacks some. This table holds roughly 64,000 clones, roughly 87% found once. The data stem from a study of lymphopenia after photon versus proton radiotherapy. The study's findings and limits: In patients who died, overall survival fell as post-nadir TCR diversity dropped more. Survival link was tested only in deceased patients; proton benefit remains a possibility. Relative stability marked proton patients; photon patients lost diversity and naive cells. After lymphocyte nadir, photon-treated repertoires showed oligoclonal expansion, especially CD8+ Temra.

Germline-derived CDR1 and CDR2 are KGHSH and LQKENI. The V and J ends lost 3 bases and 0 bases respectively, with 12 bases between them. There are 16 residues in the CDR3. The chain recombines TRBV18 with TRBJ1-5, with a weak D call TRBD1 (5 bases). Material: peripheral blood, obtained from a patient treated with proton-based radiotherapy. This clonotype was obtained from an older man with esophageal cancer. This chain's CDR3 is CASSPQGADSNQPQHF. The DNA of the CDR3 is TGTGCCAGCTCACCCCAGGGAGCCGATAGCAATCAGCCCCAGCATTTT.